Listed here are 21 T cell receptor beta chains from one sample, sequenced in a study of cytomegalovirus exposure and HLA in healthy donors. Primers: 60 Vbeta forward and 13 Jbeta reverse. The data were produced by immunoSEQ multiplex PCR, yet TCRdb's version contains in-frame clones alone and is incomplete. The data contain about 200,000 clones, around 79% of them singletons. The sequenced sample consisted of PBMCs. Source of these receptors: a girl aged 2-10 years in good health and CMV-seronegative.

The chain recombines TRBV19 with TRBJ1-2; 8 bases are a match to TRBD1. Trimming at V came to 7 bases and at J to 8 bases, leaving 15 bases not matched to a gene. CDR3 size: 15 residues. Germline CDR1 is LNHDA and CDR2 is SQIVND (reference sequence). This chain's CDR3 is CASTDSDRVRIGYTF. CDR3 nucleotide sequence: TGTGCCAGTACCGATTCGGACAGGGTGCGTATCGGCTACACCTTC.

Comment on this clone: The junction shows a germline mismatch at one end, possibly a read error. The chain joins TRBV7-9 to TRBJ2-7; 7 bases match TRBD1. CDR3 length: 17 amino acids. The V gene's germline CDR1 is SEHNR and CDR2 FQNEAQ (reference sequence). CDR3: CSSSLAHEQGDYYEQYF. CDR3 nucleotide sequence: TGTTCCAGCAGCTTAGCTCATGAGCAGGGGGATTACTACGAGCAGTACTTC.

V and J are TRBV19 and TRBJ2-1; D is perhaps TRBD2 (6 bases). CDR3 size: 14 residues. Germline V gene lookup returns CDR1 LNHDA and CDR2 SQIVND (reference sequence). Trimming removed 3 bases from V and 6 bases from J, with 12 bases in between. The chain's CDR3 is CASSIAAGFNEQFF. The CDR3 DNA follows: TGTGCCAGTAGTATTGCCGCGGGATTCAATGAGCAGTTCTTC.

This clone was seen just once. V and J are TRBV6-1 and TRBJ1-4, with D perhaps matching TRBD1 (6 bases). V was cut by 1 base and J by 11 bases, with 8 bases left in between. The germline V gene has CDR1 MNHNS and CDR2 SASEGT. The CDR3 has 12 residues. The DNA for the CDR3 is TGTGCCAGCAGTGAAGACAGGGTTAAACTGTTTTTT. Its translation: CASSEDRVKLFF.

The chain carries TRBV5-1 and TRBJ1-6; TRBD1 might be the D (6 bases). The CDR3 spans 14 residues. With 4 bases removed from V and 7 bases from J, the gap between germline ends came to 12 bases. Germline V gene lookup returns CDR1 SGHRS and CDR2 YFSETQ. CDR3 region: CASSRGGANSPLHF. As DNA, the CDR3 is TGCGCCAGCAGCAGGGGGGGGGCCAATTCACCCCTCCACTTT.

V is TRBV7-6 and J is TRBJ1-5; D gene uncertain. The V end lost 4 bases, the J end lost 4 bases, and 11 bases lay between the germline ends. Germline-derived CDR1 and CDR2 are SGHVS and FNYEAQ. CDR3 size: 14 residues. The CDR3 sequence: CASSSGGYNQPQHF. The CDR3, as DNA: TGTGCCAGCAGCTCGGGAGGGTATAATCAGCCCCAGCATTTT.

The rearrangement uses TRBV7-2 and TRBJ1-2, with 7 bases that match TRBD1. From germline, CDR1 is SGHTA and CDR2 FQGNSA. The length of the CDR3 is 15 residues. Unmatched junction bases numbered 5, after V lost 4 bases and J lost 0 bases. CDR3 sequence: CASSSGQATNYGYTF. DNA of the CDR3: TGTGCCAGCAGCTCCGGACAGGCGACTAACTATGGCTACACCTTC.

The gene calls are TRBV5-1 and TRBJ2-1, with D maybe TRBD2 (6 bases). The CDR3 has 13 amino acids. The germline V and J ends were trimmed by 0 bases and 7 bases, with 8 bases remaining between them. Germline lookup yields CDR1 SGHRS and CDR2 YFSETQ. CDR3 coding DNA: TGCGCCAGCAGCTTGGATGGGGGGAATGAGCAGTTCTTC. Amino acid sequence: CASSLDGGNEQFF.

This chain connects TRBV5-5 to TRBJ2-3; TRBD2 is a possible D gene (6 bases). Germline V gene lookup returns CDR1 SGHKS and CDR2 YYEKEE (reference sequence). The CDR3 sequence is 15 residues long. Trimming removed 4 bases at V and 6 bases at J, with 18 bases between. CDR3 coding DNA: TGTGCCAGCAGCGGGCCCTGGGGGGTGGGCGATACGCAGTATTTT. Its protein product is CASSGPWGVGDTQYF. Complete variable domain (other parts from reference TRBV5-5 and TRBJ2-3): DAGVTQSPTHLIKTRGQQVTLRCSPISGHKSVSWYQQVLGQGPQFIFQYYEKEERGRGNFPDRFSARQFPNYSSELNVNALLLGDSALYLCASSGPWGVGDTQYFGPGTRLTVL.

The CDR3 region is CAWSVLWGLASNTQYF. CDR3 nucleotides: TGTGCCTGGAGTGTACTCTGGGGACTAGCGTCGAATACGCAGTATTTT. The genes are TRBV30 and TRBJ2-3; 10 bases fit TRBD2. CDR1 is GTSNPN, CDR2 SVGIG, per germline (reference sequence). The CDR3 totals 16 residues. V trimming: 0 bases; J trimming: 7 bases; junction bases outside the gene matches: 10.

V and J are TRBV6-1 and TRBJ2-3; D is perhaps TRBD2 (6 bases). The CDR3 length is 15 residues. Between the trimmed V and J ends, which lost 7 bases and 0 bases, there was a span of 14 bases. CDR1 MNHNS and CDR2 SASEGT come from the germline V gene. The CDR3 DNA reads as TGTGCCAGCACGGGGGACGGGGTTAGCACAGATACGCAGTATTTT. Translating it yields CASTGDGVSTDTQYF.

The rearrangement joins TRBV7-9 to TRBJ2-5; D may be TRBD2 (5 bases). The CDR3 spans 14 residues. The germline V gene encodes CDR1 SEHNR and CDR2 FQNEAQ (reference sequence). V was shortened by 5 bases and J by 1 base, with 11 bases between the two germline ends. The CDR3 bases are TGTGCCAGCAGCCCTCCGCGGGTCCAAGAGACCCAGTACTTC. Translated: CASSPPRVQETQYF.

This chain connects TRBV2 to TRBJ2-3; a possible D gene is TRBD1 (7 bases). Germline values: CDR1 SNHLY, CDR2 FYNNEI. CDR3 size: 16 residues. Trimming cost V 7 bases and J 2 bases, with 19 bases left between them. In nucleotides, the CDR3 is TGTGCCAGCACCAAAAGGGACAGCGGGCTCACAGATACGCAGTATTTT. Protein: CASTKRDSGLTDTQYF.

The J gene is TRBJ2-7, the V gene TRBV28, with D unclear. The germline V and J ends were trimmed by 2 bases and 11 bases, with 13 bases remaining between them. The length of the CDR3 is 12 residues. Germline V CDR1 and CDR2: MDHEN, SYDVKM. The CDR3 here is CASSLSRSGKYF. The CDR3 DNA reads TGTGCCAGCAGTTTAAGCAGGTCCGGAAAGTACTTC.

V is TRBV28 and J is TRBJ1-3; D perhaps matches TRBD1 (5 bases). Trimming left V 2 bases short and J 4 bases short, with 18 bases between. The CDR3 loop spans 17 amino acids. Germline V gene lookup returns CDR1 MDHEN and CDR2 SYDVKM. Here the CDR3 reads CASSLLGSGLSGNTIYF. In nucleotides, the CDR3 is TGTGCCAGCAGTTTACTCGGTTCAGGGTTATCCGGAAACACCATATATTTT.

The chain recombines TRBV9 with TRBJ1-2, with D possibly matching TRBD1 (6 bases). CDR3 length equals 13 residues. In germline, CDR1 is SGDLS, CDR2 YYNGEE. V was trimmed by 3 bases and J by 1 base, leaving 7 bases between them. The CDR3 protein is CASSGTVNYGYTF. In DNA, the CDR3 is TGTGCCAGCAGCGGGACAGTTAACTATGGCTACACCTTC. Full variable domain (outside the CDR3, taken from reference TRBV9 and TRBJ1-2): DSGVTQTPKHLITATGQRVTLRCSPRSGDLSVYWYQQSLDQGLQFLIQYYNGEERAKGNILERFSAQQFPDLHSELNLSSLELGDSALYFCASSGTVNYGYTFGSGTRLTVV.

The J gene is TRBJ2-7, the V gene TRBV5-1; 10 nucleotides line up with TRBD1. Germline-derived CDR1 and CDR2 are SGHRS and YFSETQ. CDR3 length equals 14 residues. The V segment lost 0 bases and the J segment 4 bases; nucleotides outside the gene matches: 1. CDR3 sequence (DNA): TGCGCCAGCAGCTTGGGGACAGGGGGGTACGAGCAGTACTTC. Translating it yields CASSLGTGGYEQYF.

The count of this clone is one. The rearrangement links TRBV19 to TRBJ2-3; 8 bases fit TRBD2. The germline CDR1 and CDR2 sequences are LNHDA and SQIVND (reference sequence). The CDR3 is made up of 15 amino acids. Trimming removed 3 bases from V and 2 bases from J; junction bases left unmatched: 4. Here the CDR3 reads CASSMAGGSTDTQYF. CDR3 sequence (DNA): TGTGCCAGTAGTATGGCGGGGGGATCCACAGATACGCAGTATTTT.

This clone was picked up one time. The chain uses TRBV30 and TRBJ2-5; D might be TRBD2 (6 bases). CDR3 length equals 15 residues. Germline CDR1 is GTSNPN and CDR2 is SVGIG (reference sequence). V lost 5 bases and J 5 bases, leaving 21 bases between the germline ends. The CDR3 bases are TGTGCCTGGGCCCGGGGGTTCTGGGGTTCGGAGACCCAGTACTTC. Protein sequence: CAWARGFWGSETQYF.

The table lists this clone with a count of one. This chain joins TRBV5-4 and TRBJ1-2, with 8 bases lining up with TRBD1. CDR1 and CDR2 (germline): SGHNT, YYREEE (reference sequence). The CDR3 covers 17 residues. J was trimmed by 0 bases and V by 0 bases; bases with no gene match: 7. For the CDR3, the DNA is TGTGCCAGCAGCTTGGGACCTGGGACAGGCTCTAACTATGGCTACACCTTC. Translation gives CASSLGPGTGSNYGYTF.

The genes are TRBV15 and TRBJ1-1; 7 bases match TRBD1. The CDR3 has 13 residues. V lost 3 bases, J lost 4 bases, and 2 bases stayed unmatched. Germline assignment: CDR1 LNHNV and CDR2 YYDKDF (reference sequence). CDR3 coding DNA: TGTGCCACCAGCAGGACAGGGCCCACTGAAGCTTTCTTT. Its translation: CATSRTGPTEAFF.